The 14 T cell receptor beta chains below were found in one sample sequenced in a study of shared clonotypes between healthy human individuals. Selected positively for CCR7 and CD45RO-negative, naive CD8 cells excluded terminally differentiated effector memory CD45RA+ cells. TCRdb's copy holds only in-frame clones and misses some; the assay was immunoSEQ multiplex PCR. The sample carries around 1.9 million clones, roughly 95% recorded once. The specimen was naive CD8+ T cells from PBMCs. These receptor sequences come from a young man in good health. Some clones in this sample may be carry-over from other donors' samples.

V is TRBV7-3 and J is TRBJ2-2, with TRBD2 matching over 8 bases. The CDR3 is made up of 18 amino acids. V was pared by 5 bases and J by 0 bases, with 11 bases of the junction left unmatched. Germline V gives CDR1 SGHTA, CDR2 FQGTGA. CDR3 residues: CASSRTSSSNSNTGELFF. CDR3 DNA sequence: TGTGCCAGCAGCCGGACTAGCTCATCCAACTCGAACACCGGGGAGCTGTTTTTT.

CDR3 DNA sequence: TGCAGCGCCTCTAGCGGGAGGGGAACAGATACGCAGTATTTT. It codes for CSASSGRGTDTQYF. The chain links TRBV29-1 to TRBJ2-3; 12 nucleotides match TRBD2. CDR1 and CDR2 (germline): SQVTM, ANQGSEA. This CDR3 contains 14 residues. V lost 7 bases and J lost 3; bases outside the gene matches: 5.

The chain is built from TRBV5-6 and TRBJ1-2; D may be TRBD1 (6 bases). CDR3 length: 14 amino acids. Germline V gives CDR1 SGHDT, CDR2 YYEEEE. Between the trimmed V and J ends, which lost 0 bases and 4 bases, there was a span of 10 bases. CDR3 bases: TGTGCCAGCAGCTTGGATAGCAGGGGCTATGGCTACACCTTC. The encoded protein is CASSLDSRGYGYTF.

The CDR3 reads CASSARGVRASNQPQHF. The CDR3 DNA reads TGTGCCAGCAGCGCGAGGGGGGTCAGGGCTAGCAATCAGCCCCAGCATTTT. The chain uses TRBV7-2 and TRBJ1-5; TRBD1 is a possible D gene (6 bases). This CDR3 is 17 amino acids long. Per the germline V gene, CDR1 is SGHTA and CDR2 is FQGNSA. V dropped 5 bases and J dropped 0 bases, with 17 bases sitting between them.

The genes are TRBV10-3 and TRBJ2-1; D gene unclear. V lost 4 bases and J lost 5, with 12 bases in between. The germline gives CDR1 ENHRY, CDR2 SYGVKD. This CDR3 spans 14 amino acids. CDR3 sequence (DNA): TGTGCCATCAGTGGGAACATTGGGGACAATGAGCAGTTCTTC. This encodes CAISGNIGDNEQFF.

This chain uses TRBV29-1 with TRBJ1-5; D is unresolved. Germline assignment: CDR1 SQVTM and CDR2 ANQGSEA. Trimming pared 4 bases from V and 2 bases from J, leaving 12 bases between. CDR3 size: 14 residues. The CDR3 sequence is CSVAPNGGNQPQHF. DNA for the CDR3: TGCAGCGTTGCCCCCAATGGGGGCAATCAGCCCCAGCATTTT.

The chain couples TRBV13 to TRBJ2-2; D possibly corresponds to TRBD2 (5 bases). Deletions cut 6 bases from V and 3 bases from J, with 11 bases between. Looked up from germline, CDR1 is PRHDT and CDR2 is FYEKMQ (reference sequence). This CDR3 is 14 amino acids long. The CDR3 nucleotides read TGTGCCAGCAGGTCCGGGGAAGACACCGGGGAGCTGTTTTTT. It is translated as CASRSGEDTGELFF.

The chain has TRBV7-8 and TRBJ2-2; no firm D call. Germline lookup yields CDR1 SGHVS and CDR2 FQNEAQ. The CDR3 length is 16 residues. V lost 1 base, J lost 0 bases, and 9 bases lay in between. The CDR3 loop is CASSLVSLTNTGELFF. CDR3 sequence (DNA): TGTGCCAGCAGCTTAGTAAGTCTGACGAACACCGGGGAGCTGTTTTTT.

The V gene is TRBV27, the J gene TRBJ1-2; tentative D call: TRBD1 (5 bases). Germline CDR1 reads MNHEY; CDR2 reads SMNVEV (reference sequence). The CDR3 totals 16 residues. Trimming removed 0 bases from V and 1 base from J, with 12 bases in between. CDR3 coding DNA: TGTGCCAGCAGTTTATCGAAACAGGATCTTAACTATGGCTACACCTTC. Translated: CASSLSKQDLNYGYTF.

V is TRBV7-9 and J is TRBJ1-1; D unresolved. Germline V lookup: CDR1 SEHNR, CDR2 FQNEAQ (reference sequence). Trimming pared 3 bases from V and 1 base from J, leaving 6 bases between. The CDR3 has 13 residues. The CDR3 bases are TGTGCCAGCAGCTTTGGACCGAACACTGAAGCTTTCTTT. The encoded protein is CASSFGPNTEAFF.

V gene TRBV15 combines with J gene TRBJ1-1, with a possible D match to TRBD1 (5 bases). The V gene's germline CDR1 is LNHNV and CDR2 YYDKDF (reference sequence). The CDR3 totals 16 residues. V dropped 1 base and J dropped 5 bases, with 17 bases sitting between them. This chain's CDR3 is CATSRGRQTEGTEAFF. CDR3 sequence (DNA): TGTGCCACCAGCAGAGGCCGACAGACCGAGGGGACTGAAGCTTTCTTT. Drawing the rest from reference TRBV15 and TRBJ1-1, the complete variable domain is DAMVIQNPRYQVTQFGKPVTLSCSQTLNHNVMYWYQQKSSQAPKLLFHYYDKDFNNEADTPDNFQSRRPNTSFCFLDIRSPGLGDTAMYLCATSRGRQTEGTEAFFGQGTRLTVV.

The V gene is TRBV7-9, the J gene TRBJ2-1; unclear D gene. The CDR3 length is 12 residues. V lost 6 bases and J 8 bases, leaving 11 bases between the germline ends. CDR1 is SEHNR, CDR2 FQNEAQ, per germline (reference sequence). As DNA, the CDR3 is TGTGCCAGCAGTGATCAAGGCTATGAGCAGTTCTTC. This gives the protein CASSDQGYEQFF.

A note on this clone: The sample holds other DNA sequences that translate to the same CDR3. The chain carries TRBV27 and TRBJ1-5; possibly TRBD1 for D (6 bases). V lost 4 bases to trimming and J lost 2 bases, with 9 bases between them. CDR1 is MNHEY, CDR2 SMNVEV, per germline (reference sequence). CDR3 size: 14 residues. The CDR3 protein is CASSWGGGNQPQHF. The CDR3 DNA reads as TGTGCCAGCAGTTGGGGGGGCGGCAATCAGCCCCAGCATTTT.

A single count supports this clone. Other DNA sequences in this specimen translate into the identical CDR3. The chain uses TRBV9 and TRBJ1-1, with a possible D match to TRBD1 (5 bases). With 2 bases removed from V and 1 base from J, the gap between germline ends came to 9 bases. Germline CDR1 and CDR2: SGDLS and YYNGEE. The CDR3 sequence is 14 residues long. The CDR3 is CASSVGGRNTEAFF. The DNA for the CDR3 is TGTGCCAGCAGCGTCGGGGGTCGGAACACTGAAGCTTTCTTT.